The T cell receptor (beta chain) described here comes from a study of cytomegalovirus exposure and HLA in healthy donors. The study's findings and limits: A later analysis found first-cohort TCR clusters tended to co-occur in the 120 or so validation repertoires. Despite most TCR sequences being rare, some public TCRs occurred in many donors. Researchers counted around 180 TCR beta chains as cytomegalovirus-associated.

Concerning this clone: As yet, its antigen is unknown.

In germline, CDR1 is SGHNT, CDR2 YENEEA. Deletions cut 3 bases from V and 6 bases from J, with 14 bases between. The CDR3 contains 15 residues. Generated by immunoSEQ multiplex PCR, the TCRdb table keeps only in-frame clones and is missing some. Seen here are fewer than 250,000 clones, around four fifths observed once, and the top ten hold over 11%. The clonotype was recovered from a woman in her 30s in good health and CMV-seropositive. The rearrangement uses TRBV11-3 and TRBJ2-2; possibly TRBD1 or TRBD2 for D (5 bases each). Material: PBMCs. The CDR3 DNA follows: TGTGCCAGCAGCTTCGGGACCGTGGGGGCCGGGGAGCTGTTTTTT. Translating gives CASSFGTVGAGELFF.